These T cell receptor beta chains were read from a single sample in a study of human T cells and chemical hapten exposure. TCRdb re-derived calls from the RACE reads in MiXCR, one entry per CDR3 protein. The sample lists approximately 260,000 distinct CDR3 sequences; around 9.3% were seen once. Sequencing used whole blood, obtained in connection with sensitization to the hapten diphenylcyclopropenone (DPC). The receptors derive from a woman aged 35 to 49 with alopecia areata. Some clones in this sample may be carry-over from other donors' samples. The CDR3 runs from the conserved cysteine through the conserved F or W. A D gene is named only where the DNA matches it firmly. Where a row states a size, it is once, few, many or the class of an expanded clone; other rows omit it.

>TRBJ2-7|TRBD1|TRBV18|many|17
TGTGCCAGCTCACTGTACGAGGGACAGGGCTCGGCTAACGAGCAGTACTTC
CASSLYEGQGSANEQYF
>TRBJ1-4|.|TRBV9|.|17
TGTGCCAGCAGCTCCCCAGGGCCGTTTGCAACTAATGAAAAACTGTTTTTT
CASSSPGPFATNEKLFF
>TRBJ2-3|TRBD1|TRBV27|few|14
TGTGCCAGCAGTTCCGGGACAGGGACAGATACGCAGTATTTT
CASSSGTGTDTQYF
>TRBJ2-2|.|TRBV7-2|few|15
TGTGCCAGCAGCTCTTCAGTGGGCTGGACCGGGGAGCTGTTTTTT
CASSSSVGWTGELFF
>TRBJ2-5|.|TRBV29-1|few|12
TGCAGCGTCAACTCAGGGATAGAGACCCAGTACTTC
CSVNSGIETQYF
>TRBJ2-7|TRBD2|TRBV5-1|few|15
TGCGCCAGCAGACCAACTAGCGGGGGACCCTACGAGCAGTACTTC
CASRPTSGGPYEQYF
>TRBJ2-5|.|TRBV20-1|few|13
TGCAGTGCTAGATCGTCCGGTCTAAAGACCCAGTACTTC
CSARSSGLKTQYF
>TRBJ2-3|.|TRBV18|.|15
TGTGCCAGCTCACCACCGACAGGCTTCACAGATACGCAGTATTTT
CASSPPTGFTDTQYF
>TRBJ1-5|.|TRBV12-3/TRBV12-4|.|14
TGTGCCAGCAGGATTACAGGGTTGGATCAGCCCCAGCATTTT
CASRITGLDQPQHF
>TRBJ2-4|.|TRBV5-6|once|16
TGTGCCAGCAGCTTGATAGAGGGGTTAGCCAAAAACATTCAGTACTTC
CASSLIEGLAKNIQYF
>TRBJ1-1|.|TRBV6-2/TRBV6-3|many|13
TGTGCCAGCAGTTACGGAGGGTACACTGAAGCTTTCTTT
CASSYGGYTEAFF
>TRBJ1-4|.|TRBV28|few|11
TGTGCCCACGGGCCTAATGAAAAACTGTTTTTT
CAHGPNEKLFF